This T cell receptor beta chain was sequenced during a study of regulatory T cells in long-lasting Graves disease (dated by TCRdb to about 2021). About the investigation overall: Patients with newly diagnosed Graves' disease had been on antithyroid drugs for under 3 months. Persistent Graves' disease patients were compared with newly diagnosed Graves' disease patients by peripheral blood TCR sequencing and RNA sequencing. The study was conducted in China and was registered as a clinical trial. TCR sequencing covered around 13 persistent and around 20 newly diagnosed Graves' disease patients, some 35 samples in total. Broader findings and caveats from the paper: Persistent Graves' disease patients showed lower TCR Shannon entropy and fewer highly expanded clones than newly diagnosed patients, suggesting clonal expansion. Persistent patients shared more public clonotypes among themselves (around 3,000) than newly diagnosed patients did (over 900). Because the primary lesion, thyroid tissue, could not be accessed, the study looked at peripheral blood alone. Sequencing and analysis were limited to the TCR beta chain. The authors acknowledged the small sample size as a limitation that may reduce accuracy.

What this sample's time point label stands for: newly diagnosed GD, antithyroid drugs for less than 3 months. RNA was extracted from PBMCs in TRIzol for both TCR sequencing and RNA sequencing. The diagnosis of Graves' disease was made according to American Thyroid Association guidelines. The patients came from an endocrinology department in Xi'an, China. Each patient gave approximately 10 milliliters of peripheral blood, collected in an EDTA anticoagulant tube. Ficoll Paque Plus density gradient separation was used to isolate PBMCs, and no additional T cell sorting was done. An Agilent 2100 Bioanalyzer and agarose gel were used to assess RNA quality, and a NanoDrop 2000 was used to measure RNA concentration. Library prep was done by multiplex PCR. The sequencer listed for this sample is Illumina HiSeq 4000. CDR3 regions were amplified by Arm-PCR with iRepertoire HTBI primers to construct TCR beta libraries. Gel purification was performed on PCR products prior to sequencing. Regarding the original processing steps: Gene usage analysis of CDR3 amino acid clonotypes used the 55 to 65 TRBV and 11 to 15 TRBJ segments found across samples. COPE and FqMerger were used to merge filtered high-quality paired reads into contigs. BLAST was used to align contigs to IMGT TRBV, TRBD and TRBJ reference genes, with CDR3 defined following IMGT. Clonotypes above 0.1% frequency were classified as highly expanded clones. Repertoire diversity was measured by Shannon entropy, and V-J evenness by the Gini coefficient. Clonotypes shared by more than one individual were considered public. Clones were called with MiXCR by TCRdb after fastp trimmed the public reads at Q25, and only in-frame beta chains were retained. Each entry merges the rows of one CDR3 protein and shows their most common DNA and genes. TCRdb's processing, not the authors' own work, is the source of the V and J calls. In this sample the table shows about 400,000 distinct CDR3 sequences, 15% to 19% of which occur a single time. Around a fifth of the sample rests with the top ten.

This clonotype was seen ten or more times. What this receptor recognizes is not known. No clone much larger than this one lies a single base away; base qualities are absent. The specimen was peripheral blood mononuclear cells (PBMCs), collected at new diagnosis, from a patient treated with antithyroid drugs. The source of this sequence is a female donor with Graves disease.

The nucleotide sequence is given as TGTGCCAGCAGCCCAGGGACAGCCAGCAATCAGCCCCAGCATTTT. Translated, this gives CASSPGTASNQPQHF. The rearrangement joined TRBV7-3 to TRBJ1-5, and 7 junction bases match TRBD1. CDR1 and CDR2 are drawn from the germline V gene: SGHTA, FQGTGA. Clipping removes 5 bases from V and 1 base from J, with 5 as the unmatched junction base count. From the cysteine up to the phenylalanine, the CDR3 has a length of 15 residues. Of the read, only the CDR3 DNA is kept; its 45 bases are in frame from base 1.